This T cell receptor beta chain comes out of a study of response to subunit inactivated influenza vaccine. V lost 3 bases, J lost 3 bases, and 12 bases lay in between. Germline V gene sequence: CDR1 DFQATT, CDR2 SNEGSKA (reference sequence). The CDR3 contains 14 residues. This clonotype was seen more than once but under ten times. In TCRdb, the RT-PCR reads were re-called with MiXCR into one record per CDR3 protein. The sample lists a few hundred thousand distinct CDR3 sequences, 11% occurring once. These data were likewise used in another study, on T cells expressing NK-cell markers. This second study says: TCR beta cDNA was generated via 5'RACE template switching incorporating UMIs. In the group of eight sequenced donors, seven were HCMV-seropositive and one was seronegative. Among four donors, these clonotypes also ranked first in the CD3+CD56-NKG2C+ fraction.

This clonotype was sampled from a man between 45 and 60 years old who received an inactivated influenza vaccine. Specimen: PBMCs from blood, collected on the day of vaccination. The rearrangement uses TRBV20-1 and TRBJ2-1; D is uncertain. CDR3 in amino acids: CSARSLGFYNEQFF. CDR3 sequence (DNA): TGCAGTGCTAGGAGCTTAGGGTTCTACAATGAGCAGTTCTTC.